Each of the 27 T cell receptor beta chains below was sequenced from the same sample in a study of T cell responses to AZD1222 COVID-19 vaccine. Produced via immunoSEQ multiplex PCR; TCRdb's table is partial and in-frame only. The sample consists of 210,000 or so clones, 94% of them appearing once. Material: peripheral blood, obtained 28 days after the second dose of the MenACWY control vaccine. These receptors were obtained from an adult who received the MenACWY meningococcal vaccine as a control.

The chain combines TRBV7-9 with TRBJ1-6; D not certain. The germline V and J ends were trimmed by 0 bases and 5 bases, with 11 bases remaining between them. CDR1 is SEHNR, CDR2 FQNEAQ, per germline (reference sequence). The CDR3 covers 16 residues. CDR3 sequence: CASSLAAGIDNSPLHF. CDR3 coding DNA: TGTGCCAGCAGCTTAGCGGCCGGAATTGATAATTCACCCCTCCACTTT.

The chain joins TRBV5-4 to TRBJ2-1; D is undetermined. Trimming stripped 2 bases from V and 5 bases from J, with 8 bases between. CDR3 length equals 13 residues. Germline CDR1 reads SGHNT; CDR2 reads YYREEE (reference sequence). As DNA, the CDR3 is TGTGCCAGCAGCTTCGGCGCGAACAATGAGCAGTTCTTC. Protein product: CASSFGANNEQFF.

This chain uses TRBV28 with TRBJ1-4; D is ambiguous. Trimming took 6 bases from V and 4 from J, leaving 18 bases between them. CDR1 is MDHEN, CDR2 SYDVKM, per germline. This CDR3 has 16 residues. The CDR3: CASRTPAWGNNEKLFF. The CDR3 coding sequence is TGTGCCAGCAGGACTCCCGCGTGGGGAAATAATGAAAAACTGTTTTTT.

The J gene is TRBJ1-3, the V gene TRBV3-1 (or the pseudogene TRBV3-2); D remains unclear. Germline lookup yields CDR1 LGHDT and CDR2 YNNKEL (reference sequence). This CDR3 is built from 16 residues. Deletions cut 1 base from V and 0 bases from J, with 10 bases between. CDR3 region: CASSQVGLNSGNTIYF. The CDR3 DNA sequence: TGTGCCAGCAGCCAAGTAGGTCTGAACTCTGGAAACACCATATATTTT.

The rearrangement joins TRBV11-2 to TRBJ2-3; D might be TRBD1 or TRBD2, each matching 5 bases. Per germline, CDR1 SGHAT and CDR2 FQNNGV. Trimming removed 1 base at V and 5 bases at J, with 7 bases between. CDR3 size: 13 residues. CDR3 bases: TGTGCCAGCAGCTTAGGAGGGGTAGATACGCAGTATTTT. As protein: CASSLGGVDTQYF.

In this sample, this clone turned up once. The chain has TRBV19 and TRBJ1-2, with 8 bases lining up with TRBD1. CDR3 size: 13 residues. CDR1 LNHDA and CDR2 SQIVND come from the germline V gene (reference sequence). Trimming removed 6 bases from V and 4 bases from J; junction bases left unmatched: 4. DNA for the CDR3: TGTGCCAGTAGCCCGACAGGGGCCTATGGCTACACCTTC. Translated, it gives CASSPTGAYGYTF.

The sample holds one count of this clone. V is TRBV25-1 and J is TRBJ2-1; D possibly corresponds to TRBD2 (5 bases). This CDR3 is built from 15 residues. The V gene lost 5 bases and the J gene lost 6 bases, with 17 bases spanning the gap. Germline loops: CDR1 MGHDK, CDR2 SYGVNS. The CDR3 DNA follows: TGTGCCAGCAGTTTTCCGGGTCCGGCGGGCAATGAGCAGTTCTTC. Its translation is CASSFPGPAGNEQFF. Complete variable domain (other parts from reference TRBV25-1 and TRBJ2-1): EADIYQTPRYLVIGTGKKITLECSQTMGHDKMYWYQQDPGMELHLIHYSYGVNSTEKGDLSSESTVSRIRTEHFPLTLESARPSHTSQYLCASSFPGPAGNEQFFGPGTRLTVL.

The J gene is TRBJ2-2, the V gene TRBV28, with D possibly TRBD2 on 6 matching bases. V was cut by 2 bases and J by 6 bases, with 16 bases left in between. In germline, CDR1 is MDHEN, CDR2 SYDVKM. This CDR3 is built from 16 residues. The chain's CDR3 is CASSLTSRGGAGELFF. As DNA, the CDR3 is TGTGCCAGCAGTTTAACATCGCGGGGCGGGGCCGGGGAGCTGTTTTTT.

The rearrangement joins TRBV11-2 to TRBJ1-1; D is possibly TRBD1 (5 bases). The CDR3 consists of 15 residues. CDR1 and CDR2 from the germline V gene are SGHAT and FQNNGV. Trimming stripped 1 base from V and 4 bases from J, with 13 bases between. For the CDR3, the DNA is TGTGCCAGCAGCTTAGCCCGCAGGGCTATCACTGAAGCTTTCTTT. Translated: CASSLARRAITEAFF. Using reference TRBV11-2 and TRBJ1-1 for the parts outside the CDR3, the full variable domain is EAGVAQSPRYKIIEKRQSVAFWCNPISGHATLYWYQQILGQGPKLLIQFQNNGVVDDSQLPKDRFSAERLKGVDSTLKIQPAKLEDSAVYLCASSLARRAITEAFFGQGTRLTVV.

The chain is built from TRBV5-1 and TRBJ2-1; 11 positions match TRBD1. Germline V CDR1 and CDR2: SGHRS, YFSETQ. Trimming at V came to 4 bases and at J to 4 bases, leaving 7 bases not matched to a gene. There are 16 residues in the CDR3. This CDR3 is CASSTGTGGPYNEQFF. The CDR3 coding sequence is TGCGCCAGCAGCACCGGGACAGGGGGGCCTTACAATGAGCAGTTCTTC.

This clone was picked up one time. The V gene is TRBV19, the J gene TRBJ1-1; D might be TRBD1 (6 bases). V shed 6 bases and J shed 4 bases, with 15 bases lying between them. Germline CDR1 reads LNHDA; CDR2 reads SQIVND (reference sequence). The CDR3 loop spans 14 amino acids. Written as DNA, the CDR3 is TGTGCCAGTAGGGTGACGGGGGGCATCACTGAAGCTTTCTTT. Translated: CASRVTGGITEAFF.

The chain carries TRBV15 and TRBJ2-5, with D maybe TRBD1 (6 bases). Trimming pared 3 bases from V and 4 bases from J, leaving 15 bases between. The germline CDR1 and CDR2 sequences are LNHNV and YYDKDF (reference sequence). This CDR3 is 15 amino acids long. CDR3 region: CATSSDRSSRETQYF. The CDR3 DNA is TGTGCCACCAGCAGCGACAGGAGTAGTAGAGAGACCCAGTACTTC.

The rearrangement joins TRBV5-6 to TRBJ1-1; D call uncertain. The ends were cut back, 5 bases at V and 6 bases at J, with 14 bases in the middle. There are 13 residues in the CDR3. The V gene's germline CDR1 is SGHDT and CDR2 YYEEEE. In DNA, the CDR3 is TGTGCCAGCAGTTTACTAGGGAGGGCTGAAGCTTTCTTT. Encoded protein: CASSLLGRAEAFF.

This clone was found once. The V and J genes are TRBV28 and TRBJ1-1; D gene unclear. The germline CDR1 and CDR2 sequences are MDHEN and SYDVKM. CDR3 length equals 13 residues. The V and J ends lost 3 bases and 3 bases respectively, with 8 bases between them. The DNA for the CDR3 is TGTGCCAGCAGTTTCCTCCTCGACACTGAAGCTTTCTTT. Protein product: CASSFLLDTEAFF.

The chain employs TRBV27 and TRBJ2-7; possibly TRBD1 or TRBD2 for D (7 bases each). Germline-derived CDR1 and CDR2 are MNHEY and SMNVEV (reference sequence). The CDR3 consists of 15 residues. V was trimmed by 3 bases and J by 0 bases, leaving 12 bases between them. DNA of the CDR3: TGTGCCAGCAGTTTCCAGGGGGAGGGCTCCTACGAGCAGTACTTC. It is translated as CASSFQGEGSYEQYF.

The V and J genes are TRBV6-5 and TRBJ1-1, with TRBD1 identical over 8 bases. The CDR3 has 14 residues. Germline V CDR1 and CDR2: MNHEY, SVGAGI. V lost 2 bases to trimming and J lost 6 bases; unmatched junction nucleotides: 5. The CDR3 sequence: CASSYGGQGPEAFF. The DNA for the CDR3 is TGTGCCAGCAGTTACGGCGGACAGGGTCCTGAAGCTTTCTTT.

This chain connects TRBV7-2 to TRBJ2-1; no clear D gene. This CDR3 region has 13 residues. The germline CDR1 and CDR2 sequences are SGHTA and FQGNSA. With 1 base removed from V and 4 bases from J, the gap between germline ends came to 5 bases. This chain's CDR3 is CASSLGDYNEQFF. In DNA, the CDR3 is TGTGCCAGCAGCTTAGGAGATTACAATGAGCAGTTCTTC.

For this clone: Within the sample, other DNA sequences also encode this same CDR3. The chain carries TRBV7-2 and TRBJ2-7; 9 nucleotides align to TRBD1. Germline V gene lookup returns CDR1 SGHTA and CDR2 FQGNSA. The CDR3 loop spans 14 amino acids. J was trimmed by 2 bases and V by 5 bases; bases with no gene match: 4. The CDR3 spells CASSLDRGAYEQYF. The CDR3 DNA reads as TGTGCCAGCAGCCTAGACAGGGGGGCCTACGAGCAGTACTTC.

The V and J genes are TRBV7-9 and TRBJ2-7, with a weak D call TRBD2 (5 bases). The germline CDR1 and CDR2 sequences are SEHNR and FQNEAQ (reference sequence). This CDR3 region has 12 residues. V lost 1 base and J lost 6, with 7 bases in between. DNA for the CDR3: TGTGCCAGCAGCTTAGGAGGGCTCGAGCAGTACTTC. Its translation is CASSLGGLEQYF.

This sequence joins TRBV18 and TRBJ2-7; 13 nucleotides align to TRBD2. Germline lookup yields CDR1 KGHSH and CDR2 LQKENI. The V segment lost 3 bases and the J segment 4 bases; nucleotides outside the gene matches: 15. The CDR3 sequence is 19 residues long. The CDR3: CASSPKTVLAGGPGYEQYF. The CDR3 region has the DNA TGTGCCAGCTCACCGAAAACCGTACTAGCGGGAGGGCCGGGTTACGAGCAGTACTTC.

For the CDR3, the DNA is TGCGCCAGCAGCTCTACGCCGGGACAGGCGAACCGTATTAACTATGGCTACACCTTC. It yields the protein CASSSTPGQANRINYGYTF. The chain couples TRBV4-1 to TRBJ1-2; 8 bases align to TRBD1. CDR3 length: 19 residues. Looked up from germline, CDR1 is MGHRA and CDR2 is YSYEKL. Germline trimming cut 5 bases from V and 1 base from J; bases unmatched to any gene: 18.

The chain joins TRBV7-2 to TRBJ2-7, with 13 bases that match TRBD2. Germline values: CDR1 SGHTA, CDR2 FQGNSA. The CDR3 runs 16 residues. V gave up 1 base and J gave up 5 bases; unmatched junction bases: 5. For the CDR3, the DNA is TGTGCCAGCAGCTTAGAACTAGCGGGGGGGTCGAACGAGCAGTACTTC. This gives the protein CASSLELAGGSNEQYF.

This clone was seen a handful of times. The V and J genes are TRBV5-1 and TRBJ2-7; maybe TRBD2 (6 bases). The CDR3 sequence is 15 residues long. V lost 4 bases and J 2 bases, leaving 16 bases between the germline ends. Per germline, CDR1 SGHRS and CDR2 YFSETQ. The CDR3 DNA reads TGCGCCAGCAGCCGCGGGGAGCCCTCGACCTACGAGCAGTACTTC. Encoded protein: CASSRGEPSTYEQYF.

J is TRBJ1-1 and V is TRBV28, with D maybe TRBD1 (5 bases). The V end was cut by 2 bases, the J end by 5 bases, with 12 bases between. CDR3 size: 14 residues. Germline CDR1 reads MDHEN; CDR2 reads SYDVKM. CDR3 bases: TGTGCCAGCAGTTTAATCAGGGCGAATACTGAAGCTTTCTTT. Translating it yields CASSLIRANTEAFF.

V is TRBV6-4 and J is TRBJ2-7; possible D gene TRBD2, 6 bases. From germline, CDR1 is MRHNA and CDR2 SNTAGT. CDR3 length equals 13 residues. The V and J ends lost 5 bases and 6 bases respectively, with 14 bases between them. CDR3 nucleotides: TGTGCCAGCAGTTCGACCCCGGGAGTCGAGCAGTACTTC. Translated, it gives CASSSTPGVEQYF.

The rearrangement links TRBV27 to TRBJ1-5; possible D gene TRBD1, 6 bases. Germline loops: CDR1 MNHEY, CDR2 SMNVEV (reference sequence). CDR3 length: 15 residues. V was trimmed by 6 bases and J by 0 bases, leaving 12 bases between them. The CDR3 loop is CASRDRNYSNQPQHF. As DNA, the CDR3 is TGTGCCAGCAGAGACAGGAATTATAGCAATCAGCCCCAGCATTTT.

The rearrangement joins TRBV19 to TRBJ1-1; a possible D gene is TRBD1 (5 bases). Germline V gives CDR1 LNHDA, CDR2 SQIVND (reference sequence). Deletions cut 7 bases from V and 8 bases from J, with 11 bases between. This CDR3 region has 11 residues. CDR3 nucleotide sequence: TGTGCCAGTAATCAGGGTTCCGAAGCTTTCTTT. It yields the protein CASNQGSEAFF.